This T cell receptor beta chain is from a study of early T cells in non-severe SARS-CoV-2 infection. This CDR3 region has 13 residues. Deletions cut 3 bases from V and 2 bases from J, with 7 bases between. This clonotype was observed many times. MiXCR, applied by TCRdb to the 5' RACE reads, yields one record per CDR3 protein. The sample lists nearly 80,000 distinct CDR3 sequences; about 13% were seen once. Sequenced material: whole blood. The TCR sequence derives from an adult who was a healthcare worker with PCR-confirmed SARS-CoV-2 infection or an uninfected control (not recorded which). The rearrangement links TRBV12-3 or TRBV12-4 to TRBJ1-2; D is undetermined. The CDR3 DNA follows: TGTGCCAGCAGTTTCTACAGAAACTATGGCTACACCTTC. Its translation is CASSFYRNYGYTF.